The text below deals with one T cell receptor (beta chain). Antigen specificity is unknown. The data belong to a study of T cells in Graves' hyperthyroidism and ophthalmopathy. General observations from the study: The majority of expanded thyroid clonotypes above 0.001 also appeared in blood.

Template material for amplifying TCR beta CDR3 regions consisted of RNA transcripts. With the HTBI primer set, the TCR CDR3 went through a first round of RT-PCR. TCRdb analysed the multiplex PCR reads with MiXCR anew, one entry per CDR3 protein. This sample has approximately 570,000 distinct CDR3 sequences, with 15% to 20% found just once. Sequences were obtained from blood. The TCR comes from a man aged 35-49 years with Graves' ophthalmopathy.

The CDR3 sequence is CASSQVIGRASYEQYF. The CDR3 DNA is TGCGCCAGCAGCCAAGTGATAGGCAGGGCTTCCTACGAGCAGTACTTC. The chain uses TRBV4-1 and TRBJ2-7; D possibly corresponds to TRBD1 (5 bases). Trimming pared 1 base from V and 1 base from J, leaving 14 bases between. There are 16 residues in the CDR3. From germline, CDR1 is MGHRA and CDR2 YSYEKL.